Detailed here is one T cell receptor (beta chain). Trimming took off 5 bases at V and 1 base at J, with 11 bases between the two ends. This CDR3 has 15 residues. Per germline, CDR1 SEHNR and CDR2 FQNEAQ (reference sequence). This sample is drawn from a study of cytomegalovirus exposure and HLA in healthy donors. Both 60 Vbeta primers and 13 Jbeta primers went into the PCR. Profiled with immunoSEQ multiplex PCR; TCRdb holds only in-frame clones, not every one. The table lists about 40,000 clones. Sequencing input: PBMCs. The TCR comes from a woman aged 25 to 45 in good health and CMV-seronegative. V gene TRBV7-9 combines with J gene TRBJ2-2; TRBD1 might be the D (6 bases). As DNA, the CDR3 is TGTGCCAGCAGCCTAATCAGGGGGAACACCGGGGAGCTGTTTTTT. As protein: CASSLIRGNTGELFF. Using reference TRBV7-9 and TRBJ2-2 for the parts outside the CDR3, the full variable domain is DTGVSQNPRHKITKRGQNVTFRCDPISEHNRLYWYRQTLGQGPEFLTYFQNEAQLEKSRLLSDRFSAERPKGSFSTLEIQRTEQGDSAMYLCASSLIRGNTGELFFGEGSRLTVL.